These T cell receptor beta chains were read from a single sample in a study of blood T cell repertoires in COVID-19. The assay was immunoSEQ multiplex PCR, and TCRdb's table has in-frame clones only and misses some. The table lists around 260,000 clones, under 90% of them singletons. Sequencing used peripheral blood. These receptors were obtained from a woman in her 40s who had recovered from COVID-19. Each CDR3 is given with its conserved first and last residue. The order of the fields is clone size, V gene, CDR3 protein. Clone size is not always given. Where it is, it says once, few, many or a class for expanded clones.

once	TRBV12-3/TRBV12-4	CASSSSGVNEQYF
NA	TRBV7-8	CASSPLAAGVNEQFF
NA	TRBV7-3	CASSLKEPSGWDDRHEQFF
few	TRBV3-1/TRBV3-2	CASSRGTGSYEQYF
NA	TRBV3-1/TRBV3-2	CASSQGRTGGRSPLHF
NA	TRBV23-1	CASSQSRLPLSYNEQFF
once	TRBV3-1/TRBV3-2	CASSQGQVDGYTF
NA	TRBV11-3	CASSLPPLLAGTYNEQFF
few	TRBV2	CASSIAGGTGELFF
NA	TRBV6-5	CASTEDRVYEKLFF
NA	TRBV5-1	CASSPRAENTGELFF
NA	TRBV19	CATLGQETYEQYF
NA	TRBV28	CASEPGLATGETQYF
NA	TRBV19	CASSIVQGGQPQHF
once	TRBV6-5	CASSEWGELDNEQFF
NA	TRBV18	CASSLAGVPTDTQYF